This TCR beta chain derives from a study of blood T cell repertoires in COVID-19. Study as a whole: Specimens from acute and convalescent COVID-19 originated in the United States, Italy and Spain. T cells, B-cell-depleted T cells, or PBMCs provided the cDNA or gDNA that served as material.

Method: immunoSEQ multiplex PCR; TCRdb's copy keeps in-frame clones and lacks some. The sample yields fewer than 200,000 clones, roughly four fifths seen once. Trimming stripped 1 base from V and 5 bases from J, with 12 bases between. Germline lookup yields CDR1 LGHNA and CDR2 YNFKEQ. This CDR3 is built from 15 residues. The chain recombines TRBV4-2 with TRBJ2-1; tentatively, D is TRBD2 (6 bases). The sequence came from a human donor in a cohort sampled during active COVID-19. Sample: peripheral blood. The CDR3 nucleotides are TGTGCCAGCAGCCAAGTGGGGGGACTGAACAATGAGCAGTTCTTC. As protein: CASSQVGGLNNEQFF.